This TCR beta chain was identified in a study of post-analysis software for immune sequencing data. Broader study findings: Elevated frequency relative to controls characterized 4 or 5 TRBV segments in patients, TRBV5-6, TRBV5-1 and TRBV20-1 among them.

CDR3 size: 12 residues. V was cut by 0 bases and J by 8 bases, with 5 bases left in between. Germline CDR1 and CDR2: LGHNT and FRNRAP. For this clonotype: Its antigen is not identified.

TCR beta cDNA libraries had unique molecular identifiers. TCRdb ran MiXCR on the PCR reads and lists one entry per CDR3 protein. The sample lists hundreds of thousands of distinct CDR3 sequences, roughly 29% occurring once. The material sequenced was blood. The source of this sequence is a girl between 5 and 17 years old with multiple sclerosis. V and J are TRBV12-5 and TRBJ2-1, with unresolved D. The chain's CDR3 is CASGLVVYEQFF. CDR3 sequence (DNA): TGTGCTAGTGGTTTGGTAGTCTATGAGCAGTTCTTC.